This T cell receptor beta chain was sequenced during a study of Tregs in tolerant kidney transplant recipients. Here immunoSEQ multiplex PCR was the method, and the copy in TCRdb shows in-frame clones only, minus some. The sample records 65,000 to 85,000 clones, roughly 90% being singletons. V lost 4 bases, J lost 3 bases, and 5 bases stayed unmatched. Germline assignment: CDR1 SGHNT and CDR2 YYREEE (reference sequence). The CDR3 is made up of 15 amino acids. Mixed chimerism was transient after nonmyeloablative marrow transplants from related graft donors. Unstimulated regulatory T cells (CD4+CD25+CD127-), CD4+CD25- non-regulatory cells, CD4 and CD8 cells were FACS-sorted from thawed PBMCs. Study-wide results and caveats: Some patients' samples used different primers over time, so nucleotide sequences weren't comparable. Biological reproducibility was not directly addressed in this study. In tolerant patients, donor-specific Tregs outgrew total Tregs, suggesting antigen-driven expansion.

This clone was observed a single time. No antigen is known for it. The sample consisted of CD4+ T cells from blood (PBMCs), taken 24 months after the transplant. The V call is TRBV5-4, the J call TRBJ2-7; 12 bases are a match to TRBD2. This sequence originates from a human patient who received a combined kidney and bone marrow transplant. The T cells may come from the graft donor. CDR3 region: CASSLLAGGLYEQYF. Here the CDR3 DNA reads TGTGCCAGCAGCCTACTAGCGGGAGGACTCTACGAGCAGTACTTC.